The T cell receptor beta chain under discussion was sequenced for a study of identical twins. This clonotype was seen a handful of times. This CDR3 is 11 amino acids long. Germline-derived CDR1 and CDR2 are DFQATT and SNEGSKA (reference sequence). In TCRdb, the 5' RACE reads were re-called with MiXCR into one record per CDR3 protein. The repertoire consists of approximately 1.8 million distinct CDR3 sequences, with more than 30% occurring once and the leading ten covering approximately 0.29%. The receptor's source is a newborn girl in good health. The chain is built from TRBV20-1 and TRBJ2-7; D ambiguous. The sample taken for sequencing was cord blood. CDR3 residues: CRALDTYEQYF. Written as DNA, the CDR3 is TGCAGGGCCCTCGACACCTACGAGCAGTACTTC.